Presented here are 10 T cell receptor beta chains from one specimen sequenced in a study of T-cell reconstitution after alpha-beta-depleted transplantation in children. During its preparation, the TCRbeta library received unique molecular identifiers. Each CDR3 protein is one row after TCRdb ran MiXCR on the PCR reads. The sample lists some 840,000 distinct CDR3 sequences; 15% to 20% were seen once. The sample consisted of PBMCs, mostly from graft donor cells, taken 360 days after TCRalphabeta/CD19-depleted stem cell transplant. Receptors originate from a male patient between 5 and 17 years old who had a stem cell transplant for acute lymphoblastic leukemia, so the T cells may come from the graft donor.

With respect to this clonotype: Mismatch with germline at one junction end may stem from a read error. The V and J genes are TRBV5-1 and TRBJ2-1; D remains ambiguous. CDR1 is SGHRS and CDR2 is YFSETQ in the germline V gene. This CDR3 contains 13 residues. The CDR3 is CASTLNDQAQSVF. In DNA, the CDR3 is TGCGCCAGCACCCTCAACGACCAAGCGCAGAGTGTCTTC.

For this clonotype: The junction departs from the called germline gene at one end, perhaps through a read error. V and J are TRBV11-2 and TRBJ2-7; 14 nucleotides match TRBD2. The CDR3 is 19 residues long. CDR1 is SGHAT, CDR2 FQNNGV, per germline. As DNA, the CDR3 is TGTGCCAGCAGCATAGAGGGAGGACTAGCGGGAGGCATTCTGGCCGAGCAGTACTTC. Translating gives CASSIEGGLAGGILAEQYF.

This clonotype was observed a handful of times. This sequence joins TRBV5-1 and TRBJ2-5; unclear D gene. The CDR3 contains 14 residues. Germline loops: CDR1 SGHRS, CDR2 YFSETQ. V gave up 3 bases and J gave up 5 bases, with 14 bases separating them. In DNA, the CDR3 is TGCGCCAGCAGCTCTTCCACTTACGCGGAGACCCAGTACTTC. Its protein product is CASSSSTYAETQYF.

This clonotype has only a few counts. The genes are TRBV5-1 and TRBJ1-1; D might be TRBD1 (5 bases). The CDR3 extends over 15 amino acids. Germline V gene data show CDR1 as SGHRS and CDR2 as YFSETQ. Between the trimmed V and J ends, which lost 3 bases and 1 base, there was a span of 13 bases. CDR3 in amino acids: CASSSTVDRNTEAFF. The CDR3 region has the DNA TGCGCCAGCAGCTCCACCGTTGACAGGAACACTGAAGCTTTCTTT.

This chain joins TRBV19 and TRBJ2-6; D possibly corresponds to TRBD1 (6 bases). V lost 8 bases to trimming and J lost 2 bases, with 13 bases between them. Germline values: CDR1 LNHDA, CDR2 SQIVND (reference sequence). The CDR3 totals 15 residues. This CDR3 reads CASRATGPGANVLTF. DNA of the CDR3: TGTGCCAGTCGTGCCACAGGGCCTGGGGCCAACGTCCTGACTTTC.

This clonotype was seen a handful of times. The chain joins TRBV12-3 or TRBV12-4 to TRBJ2-7; D unresolved. The V gene lost 3 bases and the J gene lost 0 bases, with 6 bases spanning the gap. The CDR3 extends over 13 amino acids. Here the CDR3 DNA reads TGTGCCAGCAGTTTGTTGCACTCCTACGAGCAGTACTTC. As protein: CASSLLHSYEQYF.

This clonotype was found a few times. This chain uses TRBV7-9 with TRBJ2-5; tentatively, D is TRBD1 (5 bases). V dropped 3 bases and J dropped 5 bases, with 22 bases sitting between them. From germline, CDR1 is SEHNR and CDR2 FQNEAQ (reference sequence). This CDR3 comprises 17 residues. CDR3: CASSFPGRGVIGETQYF. The CDR3 nucleotides read TGTGCCAGCAGCTTTCCAGGGCGTGGGGTTATCGGGGAGACCCAGTACTTC.

This clonotype showed up many times. V is TRBV6-5 and J is TRBJ1-2; perhaps TRBD1 as D (5 bases). The CDR3 loop spans 12 amino acids. Germline values: CDR1 MNHEY, CDR2 SVGAGI. Trimming took off 7 bases at V and 8 bases at J, with 14 bases between the two ends. CDR3: CASKNVGLGYTF. As DNA, the CDR3 is TGTGCCAGCAAAAATGTGGGGCTGGGCTACACCTTC.

This clonotype was recorded a few times. This chain joins TRBV5-1 and TRBJ2-3, with D tentatively TRBD1 or TRBD2 (5 bases each). Germline values: CDR1 SGHRS, CDR2 YFSETQ. The CDR3 is 15 residues long. V lost 6 bases and J 0 bases, leaving 14 bases between the germline ends. CDR3: CASKQRGPSTDTQYF. The CDR3, as DNA: TGCGCCAGCAAACAGAGGGGACCAAGCACAGATACGCAGTATTTT.

The sample holds a few counts of this clonotype. This chain joins TRBV2 and TRBJ2-2; the D is unclear. Germline CDR1 and CDR2: SNHLY and FYNNEI. CDR3 length: 15 residues. Trimming removed 8 bases at V and 4 bases at J, with 17 bases between. The CDR3 DNA follows: TGTGCCAGCCGGCCTTCTAGTGTCTCCACCGGGGAGCTGTTTTTT. This gives the protein CASRPSSVSTGELFF.